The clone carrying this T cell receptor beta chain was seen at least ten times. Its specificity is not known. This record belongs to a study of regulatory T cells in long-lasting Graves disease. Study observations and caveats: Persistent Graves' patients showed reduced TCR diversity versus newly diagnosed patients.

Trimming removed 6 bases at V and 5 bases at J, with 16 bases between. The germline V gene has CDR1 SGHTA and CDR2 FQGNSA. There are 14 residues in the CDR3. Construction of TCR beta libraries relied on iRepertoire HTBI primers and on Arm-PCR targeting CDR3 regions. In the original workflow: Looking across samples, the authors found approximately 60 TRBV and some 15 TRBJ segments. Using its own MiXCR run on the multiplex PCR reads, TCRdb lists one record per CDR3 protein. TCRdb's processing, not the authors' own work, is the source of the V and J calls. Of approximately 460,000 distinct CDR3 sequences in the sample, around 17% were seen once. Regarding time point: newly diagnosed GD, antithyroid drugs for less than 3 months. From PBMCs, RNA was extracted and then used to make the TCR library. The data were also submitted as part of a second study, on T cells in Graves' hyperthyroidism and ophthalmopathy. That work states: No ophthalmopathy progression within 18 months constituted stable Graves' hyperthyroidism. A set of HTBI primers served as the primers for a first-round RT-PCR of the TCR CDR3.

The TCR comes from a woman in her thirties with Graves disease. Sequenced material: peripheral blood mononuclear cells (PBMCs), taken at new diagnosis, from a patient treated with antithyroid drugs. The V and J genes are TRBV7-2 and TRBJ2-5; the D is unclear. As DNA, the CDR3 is TGTGCCAGCAGGTGGCTTTCCTCTGAGGAGACCCAGTACTTC. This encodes CASRWLSSEETQYF.